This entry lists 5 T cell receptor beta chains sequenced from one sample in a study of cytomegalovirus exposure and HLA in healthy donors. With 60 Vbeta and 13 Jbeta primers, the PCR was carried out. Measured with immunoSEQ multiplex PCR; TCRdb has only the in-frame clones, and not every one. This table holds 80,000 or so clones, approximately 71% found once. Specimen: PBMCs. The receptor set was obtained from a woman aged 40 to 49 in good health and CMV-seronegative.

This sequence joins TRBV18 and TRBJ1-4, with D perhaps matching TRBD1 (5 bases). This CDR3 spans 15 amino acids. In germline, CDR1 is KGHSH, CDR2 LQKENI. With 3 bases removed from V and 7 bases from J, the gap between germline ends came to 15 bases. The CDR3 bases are TGTGCCAGCTCACCTTCCAGGGAAGCCGGTGAAAAACTGTTTTTT. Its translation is CASSPSREAGEKLFF.

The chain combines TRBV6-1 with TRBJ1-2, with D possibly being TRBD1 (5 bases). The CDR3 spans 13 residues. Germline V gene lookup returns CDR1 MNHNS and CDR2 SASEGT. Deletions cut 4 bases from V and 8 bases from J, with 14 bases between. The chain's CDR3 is CASSGSRVRGYTF. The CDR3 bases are TGTGCCAGCAGTGGGTCCAGGGTGCGCGGCTACACCTTC.

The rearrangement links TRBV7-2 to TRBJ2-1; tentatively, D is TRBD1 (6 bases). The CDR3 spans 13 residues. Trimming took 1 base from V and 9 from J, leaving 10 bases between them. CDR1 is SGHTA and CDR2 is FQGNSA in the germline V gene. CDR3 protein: CASSLVRGGEQFF. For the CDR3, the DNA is TGTGCCAGCAGCTTAGTCAGGGGTGGTGAGCAGTTCTTC.

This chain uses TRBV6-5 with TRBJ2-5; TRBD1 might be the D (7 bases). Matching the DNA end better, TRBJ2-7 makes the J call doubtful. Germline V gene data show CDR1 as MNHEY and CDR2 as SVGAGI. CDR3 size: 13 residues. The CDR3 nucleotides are TGTGCCAGCAGAGGGACAGCGGGTCACGAGCAGTACTTC. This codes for CASRGTAGHEQYF.

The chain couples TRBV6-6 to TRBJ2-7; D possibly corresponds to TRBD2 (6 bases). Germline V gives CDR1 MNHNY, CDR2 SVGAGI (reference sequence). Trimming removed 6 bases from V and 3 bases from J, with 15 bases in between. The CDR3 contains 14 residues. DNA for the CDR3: TGTGCCAGCAGCGGACGGGAGCTAAGCTACGAGCAGTACTTC. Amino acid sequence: CASSGRELSYEQYF.